This T cell receptor beta chain is from a study of Ad26.COV2.S vaccination and SARS-CoV-2 variants. Study-wide context: By the intramuscular route, Ad26.COV2.S was given once, or twice 56 days apart.

The assay was immunoSEQ multiplex PCR, and TCRdb's table has in-frame clones only and misses some. The sample shows roughly 380,000 clones, around 86% of them seen only once. Regarding this clone: No antigen is known for it.

The sample's treatment: some 19 received Ad26.COV2.S at low or high dose, single or two shots; about 5 received placebo; per-sample allocation not given. All samples were drawn on day 63, counting from the first vaccine or placebo injection. Expressing Wuhan-strain SARS-CoV-2 spike, an Ad26 vector served as the vaccine. V was trimmed by 0 bases and J by 2 bases, leaving 15 bases between them. Per germline, CDR1 SGHDT and CDR2 YYEEEE. The CDR3 covers 16 residues. Study-level findings and limits: Post-vaccination spike-specific CD8+ and CD4+ T cell responses reportedly had substantial breadth. Vaccine recipients showed a spike-specific TCR breadth that was higher than in placebo recipients.

Sequenced material: peripheral blood, taken in a trial of Ad26.COV2.S vaccine versus placebo. The V call is TRBV5-6, the J call TRBJ2-7; tentatively, D is TRBD1 or TRBD2 (6 bases each). The receptor's source is a person aged 18-60 years who received the Ad26.COV2.S COVID-19 vaccine or a placebo. The CDR3 protein is CASSLAGGLRTYEQYF. The CDR3 coding sequence is TGTGCCAGCAGCTTGGCCGGGGGCCTTAGGACCTACGAGCAGTACTTC.